These 32 T cell receptor beta chains were sequenced from one sample in a study of OX40 agonist ivuxolimab in advanced cancers. Using immunoSEQ multiplex PCR, the repertoire was profiled, and TCRdb retains in-frame clones only, with some absent. The table lists thousands of clones, roughly 80% of them singletons. The sample in question was CD4+ or CD8+ T cells sorted from blood, obtained in a trial of the OX40 agonist ivuxolimab. The receptors shown here come from an adult with an advanced solid tumor such as melanoma, head and neck, liver or kidney cancer.

The chain recombines TRBV7-8 with TRBJ2-3; D possibly matches TRBD1 or TRBD2 (6 bases each). V was cut by 1 base and J by 2 bases, with 13 bases left in between. Per the germline V gene, CDR1 is SGHVS and CDR2 is FQNEAQ. The CDR3 loop spans 16 amino acids. The CDR3 nucleotides read TGTGCCAGCAGCTTAGGGGCAGGGGAGGTCACAGATACGCAGTATTTT. Its protein product is CASSLGAGEVTDTQYF.

The chain uses TRBV5-8 and TRBJ2-7; 10 bases are a match to TRBD1. CDR3 length: 15 amino acids. J gave up 5 bases and V 4 bases, and 9 bases lay outside the gene matches. Germline values: CDR1 SGHTS, CDR2 YDEGEE. CDR3 sequence (DNA): TGTGCCAGCAGCCGTCCTGACAGGGGGCTTGACGAGCAGTACTTC. It is translated as CASSRPDRGLDEQYF.

This sequence joins TRBV5-5 and TRBJ2-7; 9 nucleotides line up with TRBD1. This CDR3 has 14 amino acids. Germline CDR1 SGHKS, CDR2 YYEKEE (reference sequence). The ends lost 4 bases at V and 5 bases at J; junction bases unmatched: 7. This chain's CDR3 is CASSLGTGINEQYF. CDR3 nucleotide sequence: TGTGCCAGCAGCCTCGGGACAGGGATCAACGAGCAGTACTTC.

The chain joins TRBV11-3 to TRBJ2-7; a possible D gene is TRBD2 (6 bases). V was trimmed by 4 bases and J by 5 bases, leaving 12 bases between them. The CDR3 contains 13 residues. Germline CDR1 is SGHNT and CDR2 is YENEEA. The CDR3 region has the DNA TGTGCCAGCAGCTCCGGGACTTGGAACGAGCAGTACTTC. As protein: CASSSGTWNEQYF.

This chain connects TRBV19 to TRBJ1-1; D call uncertain. This CDR3 contains 11 residues. V lost 3 bases, J lost 11 bases, and 10 bases lay in between. CDR1 and CDR2 (germline): LNHDA, SQIVND (reference sequence). For the CDR3, the DNA is TGTGCCAGTAGTATTGGACTGGAGGCTTTCTTT. Its translation is CASSIGLEAFF.

The chain is built from TRBV5-8 and TRBJ2-1; D call uncertain. V lost 0 bases and J 6 bases, leaving 10 bases between the germline ends. CDR3 length: 14 amino acids. Germline V lookup: CDR1 SGHTS, CDR2 YDEGEE. CDR3 amino acids: CASSLVVGRNEQFF. The DNA for the CDR3 is TGTGCCAGCAGCTTGGTGGTCGGACGCAATGAGCAGTTCTTC.

The rearrangement joins TRBV29-1 to TRBJ2-7, with TRBD2 matching over 7 bases. The CDR3 consists of 13 residues. Germline CDR1 SQVTM, CDR2 ANQGSEA. V trimming: 7 bases; J trimming: 0 bases; junction bases outside the gene matches: 6. The CDR3 nucleotides read TGCAGCGCTGGGGAGGGGAGCTCCTACGAGCAGTACTTC. It translates to CSAGEGSSYEQYF.

The CDR3, as DNA: TGTGCCAGCAGCTTAGGCACAGGGGGGCATGAGCAGTTCTTC. The encoded protein is CASSLGTGGHEQFF. The chain uses TRBV7-3 and TRBJ2-1; TRBD1 matches 8 bases. The trim removed 2 bases at V and 8 bases at J, leaving 5 bases unmatched. Germline V lookup: CDR1 SGHTA, CDR2 FQGTGA. CDR3 length: 14 amino acids. Full variable domain (remainder filled in from reference TRBV7-3 and TRBJ2-1): GAGVSQTPSNKVTEKGKYVELRCDPISGHTALYWYRQSLGQGPEFLIYFQGTGAADDSGLPNDRFFAVRPEGSVSTLKIQRTERGDSAVYLCASSLGTGGHEQFFGPGTRLTVL.

The genes are TRBV19 and TRBJ2-1; D not resolved. CDR3 length: 12 amino acids. V gave up 3 bases and J gave up 5 bases, with 5 bases separating them. CDR1 and CDR2 (germline): LNHDA, SQIVND (reference sequence). The CDR3 coding sequence is TGTGCCAGTAGTATGGACCACAATGAGCAGTTCTTC. Amino acid sequence: CASSMDHNEQFF.

This chain joins TRBV6-1 and TRBJ2-2; unclear D gene. Per germline, CDR1 MNHNS and CDR2 SASEGT. V lost 8 bases to trimming and J lost 6 bases, with 4 bases between them. The CDR3 is 10 amino acids. In nucleotides, the CDR3 is TGTGCCAGCGGATCCGGGGAGCTGTTTTTT. Residues: CASGSGELFF.

This chain uses TRBV13 with TRBJ2-1, with D perhaps being TRBD1 or TRBD2 (5 bases each). V was clipped by 0 bases and J by 8 bases, with 23 bases between them. The CDR3 is made up of 18 amino acids. CDR1 is PRHDT and CDR2 is FYEKMQ in the germline V gene (reference sequence). The CDR3 DNA reads as TGTGCCAGCAGCTTAGGAGGGGTAGAGGGCCGACTGGAGGATGAGCAGTTCTTC. The encoded protein is CASSLGGVEGRLEDEQFF.

Note on this clone: The same CDR3 can be traced to other DNA sequences in this sample. The V call is TRBV27, the J call TRBJ2-1; no clear D gene. The CDR3 is made up of 13 amino acids. Trimming left V 3 bases short and J 0 bases short, with 3 bases between. Germline V gene sequence: CDR1 MNHEY, CDR2 SMNVEV (reference sequence). The CDR3 DNA follows: TGTGCCAGCAGTTTGAGCTCCTACAATGAGCAGTTCTTC. Protein product: CASSLSSYNEQFF.

The V and J genes are TRBV21-1 and TRBJ2-1; no DNA check was done on the table's D call, TRBD1. TRBV21-1 constitutes a pseudogene. The CDR3 covers 16 residues. The CDR3 sequence is CASSNRDRKGSNEQFF. The CDR3 DNA sequence: TGTGCCAGCAGCAACCGGGACAGGAAGGGATCCAATGAGCAGTTCTTC.

The V and J genes are TRBV7-7 and TRBJ2-2, with 9 bases matching TRBD1. V lost 5 bases and J lost 6; bases outside the gene matches: 10. The CDR3 sequence is 16 residues long. The germline gives CDR1 SSHAT, CDR2 FNYEAQ (reference sequence). The CDR3 spells CASSPFDRGLPGELFF. The CDR3 nucleotides are TGTGCCAGCAGCCCCTTTGACAGGGGGTTGCCCGGGGAGCTGTTTTTT.

This chain joins TRBV4-3 and TRBJ1-5, with 9 bases matching TRBD1. The CDR3 has 17 residues. Germline V gene data show CDR1 as LGHNA and CDR2 as YSLEER. Losses at the gene ends were 0 bases for V and 7 bases for J; bases not matched to a gene: 10. CDR3 nucleotide sequence: TGCGCCAGCAGCCAAGATCGGGCCGGGACAGGGTCACAGCCCCAGCATTTT. Residues: CASSQDRAGTGSQPQHF.

This clone was seen only a few times. This chain joins TRBV7-9 and TRBJ1-2; tentative D call: TRBD1 (6 bases). Trimming cost V 3 bases and J 2 bases, with 16 bases left between them. The CDR3 runs to 16 residues. Germline V gives CDR1 SEHNR, CDR2 FQNEAQ (reference sequence). CDR3 sequence (DNA): TGTGCCAGCAGCTTGACCCAGGACAGCCTAAACTATGGCTACACCTTC. This sequence encodes CASSLTQDSLNYGYTF.

This chain's CDR3 is CASSDPDRDLYNSPLHF. CDR3 DNA: TGTGCCAGCAGTGACCCGGACAGGGACCTATATAATTCACCCCTCCACTTT. V and J are TRBV25-1 and TRBJ1-6, with TRBD1 matching 8 bases. The length of the CDR3 is 17 residues. The V and J ends lost 3 bases and 4 bases, in that order; junction bases with no gene match: 8. The germline CDR1 and CDR2 sequences are MGHDK and SYGVNS. The complete variable domain, with remaining parts taken from reference TRBV25-1 and TRBJ1-6, reads EADIYQTPRYLVIGTGKKITLECSQTMGHDKMYWYQQDPGMELHLIHYSYGVNSTEKGDLSSESTVSRIRTEHFPLTLESARPSHTSQYLCASSDPDRDLYNSPLHFGNGTRLTVT.

The chain carries TRBV7-2 and TRBJ2-7; 11 nucleotides align to TRBD2. The junction had 3 bases not matched to a gene; V was cut back by 5 bases and J by 0 bases. This CDR3 contains 15 residues. In germline, CDR1 is SGHTA, CDR2 FQGNSA. The DNA for the CDR3 is TGTGCCAGCAGCACGCTAGCGGGGGGCTCCTACGAGCAGTACTTC. This sequence encodes CASSTLAGGSYEQYF.

J is TRBJ1-2 and V is TRBV12-5, with D unresolved. Germline values: CDR1 LGHNT, CDR2 FRNRAP. With 6 bases removed from V and 7 bases from J, the gap between germline ends came to 9 bases. The CDR3 is 11 amino acids. CDR3 protein: CASGPEGGYTF. DNA of the CDR3: TGTGCTAGTGGACCTGAGGGTGGCTACACCTTC.

The chain combines TRBV4-3 with TRBJ2-3, with D possibly matching TRBD2 (7 bases). The CDR3 is made up of 18 amino acids. CDR1 and CDR2 from the germline V gene are LGHNA and YSLEER. V was cut by 1 base and J by 3 bases, with 20 bases left in between. This chain's CDR3 is CASSQGSGGGEQTDTQYF. CDR3 nucleotide sequence: TGCGCCAGCAGCCAAGGGTCTGGAGGGGGGGAACAAACAGATACGCAGTATTTT.

The chain carries TRBV6-1 and TRBJ2-3; D is ambiguous. The CDR3 runs to 16 residues. V dropped 0 bases and J dropped 0 bases, with 10 bases sitting between them. Per germline, CDR1 MNHNS and CDR2 SASEGT. In DNA, the CDR3 is TGTGCCAGCAGTGAAGCGAATCACATTAGCACAGATACGCAGTATTTT. This codes for CASSEANHISTDTQYF.

The rearrangement joins TRBV27 to TRBJ1-3, with a weak D call TRBD1 (5 bases). The CDR3 loop spans 15 amino acids. Germline V CDR1 and CDR2: MNHEY, SMNVEV (reference sequence). Trimming removed 2 bases from V and 3 bases from J, with 11 bases in between. The CDR3 DNA sequence: TGTGCCAGCAGTTTAAGCGGGACTTTTGGAAACACCATATATTTT. It yields the protein CASSLSGTFGNTIYF.

V usage is TRBV28 and J usage is TRBJ1-4, with D possibly being TRBD1 (5 bases). Trimming left V 4 bases short and J 5 bases short, with 11 bases between. Germline V gene lookup returns CDR1 MDHEN and CDR2 SYDVKM. The CDR3 consists of 14 residues. The CDR3 reads CASSSRDGNEKLFF. CDR3 DNA: TGTGCCAGCAGTTCCAGGGACGGGAATGAAAAACTGTTTTTT.

V is TRBV11-2 and J is TRBJ1-3; D call uncertain. The germline V gene has CDR1 SGHAT and CDR2 FQNNGV. CDR3 size: 14 residues. The germline V and J ends were trimmed by 1 base and 1 base, with 5 bases remaining between them. The CDR3 DNA follows: TGTGCCAGCAGCTTAGTGGGGTCTGGAAACACCATATATTTT. This encodes CASSLVGSGNTIYF.

This chain uses TRBV4-3 with TRBJ1-5; 11 nucleotides match TRBD1. This CDR3 comprises 16 residues. The V and J ends lost 0 bases and 7 bases, in that order; junction bases with no gene match: 5. CDR1 LGHNA and CDR2 YSLEER come from the germline V gene. The CDR3 DNA is TGCGCCAGCAGCCAAGATTGGGACAGGGGGGCCCAGCCCCAGCATTTT. Its protein is CASSQDWDRGAQPQHF.

This clone occurred a few times. The J gene is TRBJ1-1, the V gene TRBV28; 8 bases are a match to TRBD1. The CDR3 has 12 residues. V dropped 5 bases and J dropped 11; count of bases not matched to a gene: 7. From germline, CDR1 is MDHEN and CDR2 SYDVKM. As DNA, the CDR3 is TGTGCCAGCAGTGACGTCCGGGACAGGGCTTTCTTT. This gives the protein CASSDVRDRAFF. The whole variable domain, filled in from reference TRBV28 and TRBJ1-1, reads DVKVTQSSRYLVKRTGEKVFLECVQDMDHENMFWYRQDPGLGLRLIYFSYDVKMKEKGDIPEGYSVSREKKERFSLILESASTNQTSMYLCASSDVRDRAFFGQGTRLTVV.

DNA of the CDR3: TGCGCCAGCAGCTTAGCGGGAGCCCTGCCGGAGACCCAGTACTTC. This codes for CASSLAGALPETQYF. The V call is TRBV5-1, the J call TRBJ2-5, with 8 positions matching TRBD2. CDR1 and CDR2 from the germline V gene are SGHRS and YFSETQ. The CDR3 loop spans 15 amino acids. With V trimmed by 2 bases and J by 5 bases, 8 bases remained unmatched.

For the CDR3, the DNA is TGTGCCAGCAGTTTCCTAGGGCGGAGGGATGAAAAACTGTTTTTT. Its translation is CASSFLGRRDEKLFF. This chain connects TRBV27 to TRBJ1-4; D is undetermined. V dropped 3 bases and J dropped 6 bases, with 14 bases sitting between them. From germline, CDR1 is MNHEY and CDR2 SMNVEV (reference sequence). The CDR3 extends over 15 amino acids. Combining the CDR3 with reference TRBV27 and TRBJ1-4 gives the whole variable domain EAQVTQNPRYLITVTGKKLTVTCSQNMNHEYMSWYRQDPGLGLRQIYYSMNVEVTDKGDVPEGYKVSRKEKRNFPLILESPSPNQTSLYFCASSFLGRRDEKLFFGSGTQLSVL.

This clone was counted only a few times. V usage is TRBV2 and J usage is TRBJ2-2; D may be TRBD2 (6 bases). The CDR3 loop spans 16 amino acids. The germline V and J ends were trimmed by 8 bases and 6 bases, with 22 bases remaining between them. From germline, CDR1 is SNHLY and CDR2 FYNNEI. The CDR3 DNA reads TGTGCCAGCTGTCCGGTGGAGGGAAGTTTGTCCGGGGAGCTGTTTTTT. It is translated as CASCPVEGSLSGELFF.

V usage is TRBV6-5 and J usage is TRBJ1-2; weak D call: TRBD1 (5 bases). The CDR3 runs 14 residues. Trimming removed 7 bases at V and 5 bases at J, with 17 bases between. Germline V gene data show CDR1 as MNHEY and CDR2 as SVGAGI. CDR3 nucleotides: TGTGCCAGCACGGGTGGGGGAGGAGAGTATGGCTACACCTTC. This sequence encodes CASTGGGGEYGYTF.

The gene calls are TRBV7-2 and TRBJ2-1; a possible D gene is TRBD2 (5 bases). CDR1 is SGHTA and CDR2 is FQGNSA in the germline V gene. Trimming cost V 4 bases and J 5 bases, with 9 bases left between them. The CDR3 length is 13 residues. CDR3 amino acids: CASSYGLNNEQFF. The CDR3 DNA sequence: TGTGCCAGCAGCTACGGACTTAACAATGAGCAGTTCTTC.

The rearrangement links TRBV6-1 to TRBJ1-5, with a weak D call TRBD1 (5 bases). The V gene's germline CDR1 is MNHNS and CDR2 SASEGT. The ends were cut back, 6 bases at V and 5 bases at J, with 11 bases in the middle. The CDR3 has 13 residues. Here the CDR3 DNA reads TGTGCCAGCAGCGACAGCGAATATCAGCCCCAGCATTTT. This translates into CASSDSEYQPQHF.